This T cell receptor beta chain was sequenced during a study of identical twins. Study-wide results and limits: Cord blood's abundant beta clonotypes had fewer insertions, unlike memory repertoires.

Template switching added a universal primer site; cDNA carried unique molecular identifiers. From the 5' RACE reads, TCRdb called clonotypes with MiXCR, one entry per CDR3 protein. The data show about 240,000 distinct CDR3 sequences, over 9.5% seen once. Healthy Caucasians supplied all donations. At least ten counts were recorded for this clonotype. What it binds is unknown. This CDR3 is 14 amino acids long. Germline CDR1 reads KGHDR; CDR2 reads SFDVKD. V shed 3 bases, J shed 5 bases, and the junction held 4 bases outside the gene matches. The TCR sequence derives from a man aged 50 to 59 in good health. The V gene is TRBV24-1, the J gene TRBJ1-2, with 8 nucleotides matching TRBD1. Sequencing input: memory T cells sorted from blood. The CDR3 reads CATSDLRQGYGYTF. The DNA for the CDR3 is TGTGCCACCAGTGATCTCCGACAGGGGTATGGCTACACCTTC.